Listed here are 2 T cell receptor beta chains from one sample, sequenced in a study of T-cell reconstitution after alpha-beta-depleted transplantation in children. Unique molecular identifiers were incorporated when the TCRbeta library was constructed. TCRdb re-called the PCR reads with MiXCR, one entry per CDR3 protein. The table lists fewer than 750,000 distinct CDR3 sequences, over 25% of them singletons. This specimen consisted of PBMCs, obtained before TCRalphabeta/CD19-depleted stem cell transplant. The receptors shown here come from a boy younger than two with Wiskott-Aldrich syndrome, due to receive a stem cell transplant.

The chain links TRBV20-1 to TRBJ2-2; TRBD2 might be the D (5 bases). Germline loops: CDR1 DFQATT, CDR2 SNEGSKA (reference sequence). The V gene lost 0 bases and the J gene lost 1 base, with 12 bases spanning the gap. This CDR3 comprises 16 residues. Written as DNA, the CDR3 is TGCAGTGCTAGAGATCCGCGCGGGCTGAACACCGGGGAGCTGTTTTTT. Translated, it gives CSARDPRGLNTGELFF.

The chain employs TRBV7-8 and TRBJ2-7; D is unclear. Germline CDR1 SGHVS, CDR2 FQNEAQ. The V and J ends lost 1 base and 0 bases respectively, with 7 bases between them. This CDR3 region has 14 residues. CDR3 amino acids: CASSLDLVSYEQYF. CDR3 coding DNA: TGTGCCAGCAGCTTAGACCTAGTCTCCTACGAGCAGTACTTC.